Below are 26 T cell receptor beta chains sequenced from a single sample in a study of cytotoxic CD8 clonotypes in ibrutinib-treated CLL. Repertoires were generated with immunoSEQ multiplex PCR, while TCRdb's copy carries only in-frame clones and drops some. The table records about 74,000 clones, approximately 80% of them present only once. This specimen consisted of PBMCs, obtained at disease progression, from a patient treated with ibrutinib. The receptors here all came from a human donor with chronic lymphocytic leukemia.

The V gene is TRBV5-6, the J gene TRBJ1-1; possibly TRBD1 for D (6 bases). CDR3 length equals 15 residues. V lost 1 base and J 5 bases, leaving 15 bases between the germline ends. CDR1 SGHDT and CDR2 YYEEEE come from the germline V gene. The CDR3 nucleotides are TGTGCCAGCAGCTTGATCGGCAGGGGTGAGACTGAAGCTTTCTTT. Amino acids: CASSLIGRGETEAFF. Filled out from reference TRBV5-6 and TRBJ1-1, the complete variable domain reads DAGVTQSPTHLIKTRGQQVTLRCSPKSGHDTVSWYQQALGQGPQFIFQYYEEEERQRGNFPDRFSGHQFPNYSSELNVNALLLGDSALYLCASSLIGRGETEAFFGQGTRLTVV.

This clone was recorded once. V usage is TRBV19 and J usage is TRBJ2-7; 9 nucleotides match TRBD1. V lost 3 bases to trimming and J lost 1 base; unmatched junction nucleotides: 4. The CDR3 consists of 15 residues. Germline assignment: CDR1 LNHDA and CDR2 SQIVND (reference sequence). The chain's CDR3 is CASSIEQGASYEQYF. DNA for the CDR3: TGTGCCAGTAGTATTGAACAGGGGGCGTCCTACGAGCAGTACTTC.

This clone was detected a few times. V usage is TRBV7-2 and J usage is TRBJ1-3, with 8 bases identical to TRBD1. The CDR3 length is 17 residues. CDR1 and CDR2 (germline): SGHTA, FQGNSA. The ends lost 5 bases at V and 0 bases at J; junction bases unmatched: 9. CDR3 bases: TGTGCCAGCAGCACACGGGACAGGTGGTACTCTGGAAACACCATATATTTT. Amino acid sequence: CASSTRDRWYSGNTIYF.

This chain connects TRBV28 to TRBJ2-1; D perhaps matches TRBD2 (6 bases). V lost 3 bases to trimming and J lost 9 bases, with 15 bases between them. The CDR3 contains 14 residues. Germline V CDR1 and CDR2: MDHEN, SYDVKM. The CDR3 sequence: CASSLYAGQSEQFF. The CDR3 bases are TGTGCCAGCAGTTTGTATGCGGGGCAAAGTGAGCAGTTCTTC.

The V and J genes are TRBV5-1 and TRBJ2-7; D gene ambiguous. V shed 4 bases and J shed 3 bases, with 14 bases lying between them. Germline V CDR1 and CDR2: SGHRS, YFSETQ. There are 14 residues in the CDR3. CDR3 loop: CASSPEGSRYEQYF. The CDR3 DNA is TGCGCCAGCAGCCCGGAAGGTAGTCGCTACGAGCAGTACTTC. Complete variable domain (other parts from reference TRBV5-1 and TRBJ2-7): KAGVTQTPRYLIKTRGQQVTLSCSPISGHRSVSWYQQTPGQGLQFLFEYFSETQRNKGNFPGRFSGRQFSNSRSEMNVSTLELGDSALYLCASSPEGSRYEQYFGPGTRLTVT.

This clone was found a few times. V and J are TRBV2 and TRBJ2-7; TRBD2 matches 8 bases. Germline V gene lookup returns CDR1 SNHLY and CDR2 FYNNEI. The CDR3 totals 15 residues. J gave up 3 bases and V 2 bases, and 6 bases lay outside the gene matches. CDR3 sequence (DNA): TGTGCCAGCAGTGAAAGAGCGGGAGTTGTCTACGAGCAGTACTTC. Translation: CASSERAGVVYEQYF.

The V call is TRBV25-1, the J call TRBJ2-5, with TRBD2 identical over 9 bases. The CDR3 covers 17 residues. From germline, CDR1 is MGHDK and CDR2 SYGVNS. Losses at the gene ends were 1 base for V and 0 bases for J; bases not matched to a gene: 6. The CDR3 bases are TGTGCCAGCAGTGAATCCTCTAGCGGGACCAACCAAGAGACCCAGTACTTC. Residues: CASSESSSGTNQETQYF.

This sequence joins TRBV10-3 and TRBJ2-7, with a tentative D call TRBD1 (6 bases). Trimming pared 9 bases from V and 5 bases from J, leaving 20 bases between. The germline V gene encodes CDR1 ENHRY and CDR2 SYGVKD. CDR3 length equals 14 residues. In nucleotides, the CDR3 is TGTGCCATAAGCGCCGGGACATTTGCCAACGAGCAGTACTTC. This translates into CAISAGTFANEQYF.

This rearrangement joins TRBV18 to TRBJ1-1; weak D call: TRBD1 (6 bases). The CDR3 sequence is 12 residues long. Germline V lookup: CDR1 KGHSH, CDR2 LQKENI. Trimming pared 5 bases from V and 4 bases from J, leaving 8 bases between. The CDR3 sequence: CASSDRSTEAFF. The CDR3 nucleotides are TGTGCCAGCTCAGACAGGTCCACTGAAGCTTTCTTT. Supplemented by reference TRBV18 and TRBJ1-1, the full variable domain reads NAGVMQNPRHLVRRRGQEARLRCSPMKGHSHVYWYRQLPEEGLKFMVYLQKENIIDESGMPKERFSAEFPKEGPSILRIQQVVRGDSAAYFCASSDRSTEAFFGQGTRLTVV.

This clone was detected a few times. The chain recombines TRBV27 with TRBJ1-2; a possible D gene is TRBD1 (5 bases). The ends were cut back, 6 bases at V and 0 bases at J, with 14 bases in the middle. Germline V gene data show CDR1 as MNHEY and CDR2 as SMNVEV (reference sequence). This CDR3 region has 15 residues. CDR3 nucleotides: TGTGCCAGCAGCCCTTCTCTGACAGCTAACTATGGCTACACCTTC. Translating it yields CASSPSLTANYGYTF.

The rearrangement uses TRBV7-9 and TRBJ1-6, with unresolved D. Germline V CDR1 and CDR2: SEHNR, FQNEAQ (reference sequence). Trimming removed 5 bases at V and 7 bases at J, with 6 bases between. The CDR3 sequence is 12 residues long. This CDR3 is CASSVGNSPLHF. The CDR3 coding sequence is TGTGCCAGCAGCGTAGGGAATTCACCCCTCCACTTT. Full variable domain (rest looked up from reference TRBV7-9 and TRBJ1-6): DTGVSQNPRHKITKRGQNVTFRCDPISEHNRLYWYRQTLGQGPEFLTYFQNEAQLEKSRLLSDRFSAERPKGSFSTLEIQRTEQGDSAMYLCASSVGNSPLHFGNGTRLTVT.

In its sample, this clone was seen a few times. V is TRBV2 and J is TRBJ1-1, with 8 positions matching TRBD1. Unmatched junction bases numbered 9, after V lost 11 bases and J lost 1 base. CDR3 length: 14 residues. CDR1 is SNHLY and CDR2 is FYNNEI in the germline V gene. The CDR3 DNA reads as TGTGCCCTACAGAGAACAGGGGGGAACACTGAAGCTTTCTTT. It yields the protein CALQRTGGNTEAFF.

The rearrangement links TRBV19 to TRBJ1-6; unclear D gene. Germline loops: CDR1 LNHDA, CDR2 SQIVND (reference sequence). This CDR3 comprises 13 residues. Trimming left V 9 bases short and J 10 bases short, with 16 bases between. The CDR3 here is CASSPSGLSPLHF. The CDR3 bases are TGTGCCAGCTCCCCTTCTGGGCTGTCACCCCTCCACTTT.

This chain links TRBV29-1 with TRBJ2-2; 11 bases agree with TRBD2. CDR1 is SQVTM, CDR2 ANQGSEA, per germline. J gave up 3 bases and V 6 bases, and 9 bases lay outside the gene matches. There are 16 residues in the CDR3. The CDR3 spells CSVTSGTSGYTGELFF. The CDR3 DNA reads TGCAGCGTGACGTCCGGGACTAGCGGATACACCGGGGAGCTGTTTTTT.

The J gene is TRBJ2-3, the V gene TRBV4-1; D gene uncertain. The CDR3 runs to 17 residues. V lost 3 bases to trimming and J lost 0 bases, with 16 bases between them. From germline, CDR1 is MGHRA and CDR2 YSYEKL. CDR3 region: CASSHTSRGRSTDTQYF. The CDR3 DNA reads as TGCGCCAGCAGCCACACCAGTCGCGGCAGAAGCACAGATACGCAGTATTTT.

J is TRBJ1-3 and V is TRBV28, with a weak D call TRBD1 (5 bases). V was trimmed by 6 bases and J by 9 bases, leaving 12 bases between them. Germline loops: CDR1 MDHEN, CDR2 SYDVKM. This CDR3 comprises 12 residues. The CDR3 sequence: CASSLGGGTIYF. CDR3 nucleotides: TGTGCCAGCAGCCTTGGGGGGGGCACCATATATTTT.

The chain uses TRBV5-8 and TRBJ1-2; no definite D call. The CDR3 has 12 amino acids. Germline V gene sequence: CDR1 SGHTS, CDR2 YDEGEE. Trimming removed 0 bases at V and 9 bases at J, with 9 bases between. The CDR3 protein is CASSLEQLSYTF. The CDR3 DNA reads TGTGCCAGCAGCTTGGAACAATTGAGCTACACCTTC.

Of note for this clone: Other nucleotide sequences from this sample produce the same CDR3. The J gene is TRBJ2-3, the V gene TRBV30; 8 bases fit TRBD2. CDR3 size: 14 residues. The V gene end was trimmed by 1 base and the J gene end by 8 bases; junction bases not matched to a gene: 8. Germline lookup yields CDR1 GTSNPN and CDR2 SVGIG (reference sequence). This CDR3 is CAWSAGRGIGTQYF. CDR3 bases: TGTGCCTGGAGTGCCGGGAGGGGGATAGGTACGCAGTATTTT.

A few counts support this clone. V and J are TRBV10-3 and TRBJ2-5; D may be TRBD1 (5 bases). This CDR3 is 13 amino acids long. Trimming shortened V by 0 bases and J by 5 bases, and 7 bases separated the two germline ends. CDR1 and CDR2 (germline): ENHRY, SYGVKD. CDR3 residues: CAISESGRETQYF. As DNA, the CDR3 is TGTGCCATCAGTGAGTCGGGGCGGGAGACCCAGTACTTC.

The chain couples TRBV10-2 to TRBJ2-3; D is ambiguous. This CDR3 comprises 16 residues. The germline gives CDR1 WSHSY, CDR2 SAAADI. The V end lost 0 bases, the J end lost 1 base, and 11 bases lay between the germline ends. The chain's CDR3 is CASSESWQMGTDTQYF. CDR3 nucleotide sequence: TGCGCCAGCAGTGAGTCCTGGCAGATGGGCACAGATACGCAGTATTTT.

The table lists this clone with a few counts. The chain recombines TRBV2 with TRBJ2-7; the D is unclear. Germline V lookup: CDR1 SNHLY, CDR2 FYNNEI. The V end was cut by 2 bases, the J end by 4 bases, with 6 bases between. The length of the CDR3 is 12 residues. The CDR3 DNA is TGTGCCAGCAGTGAAATGGGTTACGAGCAGTACTTC. This sequence encodes CASSEMGYEQYF.

This sequence joins TRBV6-1 and TRBJ1-1, with 7 positions matching TRBD1. Losses at the gene ends were 5 bases for V and 3 bases for J; bases not matched to a gene: 6. CDR3 length equals 14 residues. Germline values: CDR1 MNHNS, CDR2 SASEGT. In DNA form, the CDR3 reads TGTGCCAGCAGTAAGACAGGGAAGGACACTGAAGCTTTCTTT. This sequence encodes CASSKTGKDTEAFF.

The rearrangement uses TRBV21-1 and TRBJ1-5. TRBV21-1 is a pseudogene segment. The CDR3 totals 16 residues. The CDR3 sequence: CASSKGWDGPHQPQHF. The CDR3 nucleotides read TGTGCCAGCAGCAAAGGATGGGACGGTCCCCATCAGCCCCAGCATTTT.

CDR3 coding DNA: TGTGCTAGTGGTTTGGTACGCGGGGGCAACTATGGCTACACCTTC. This codes for CASGLVRGGNYGYTF. The genes are TRBV12-5 and TRBJ1-2; possible D gene TRBD1, 6 bases. V was pared by 0 bases and J by 2 bases, with 10 bases between. Germline CDR1 and CDR2: LGHNT and FRNRAP. The CDR3 is 15 residues long.

This clone was found a few times. The chain recombines TRBV6-5 with TRBJ1-4; the D gene is possibly TRBD1 (6 bases). The CDR3 is 14 residues long. V was pared by 6 bases and J by 8 bases, with 16 bases between. Germline CDR1 reads MNHEY; CDR2 reads SVGAGI. The CDR3 nucleotides read TGTGCCAGCAGCTTCATGGACAGCACCGAAAAACTGTTTTTT. This translates into CASSFMDSTEKLFF.

CDR3 region: CASSPRTRVGEAFF. The CDR3 nucleotides are TGTGCCAGCTCACCGAGGACTCGTGTCGGGGAAGCTTTCTTT. The chain combines TRBV18 with TRBJ1-1; D is unclear. CDR1 and CDR2 from the germline V gene are KGHSH and LQKENI. The CDR3 spans 14 residues. Trimming took off 3 bases at V and 8 bases at J, with 16 bases between the two ends.